The clone carrying this TCR beta chain was counted only a few times. This record belongs to a study of beta chain features in type 1 diabetes. Expressed TCRB transcripts were sequenced because the entire RNA isolate underwent reverse transcription. Method: immunoSEQ multiplex PCR; TCRdb's copy keeps in-frame clones and lacks some. The sample gives about 350,000 clones, around 20% of which show up once; approximately 0.046% is in the top ten. Germline CDR1 is LGHNA and CDR2 is YSLEER. The CDR3 is 13 residues long. Between the trimmed V and J ends, which lost 0 bases and 7 bases, there was a span of 10 bases.

This TCR came from a woman younger than 30 in good health. The V gene is TRBV4-3, the J gene TRBJ2-7; D not resolved. The sequencing sample was made of naive CD4+ T cells from blood. CDR3 nucleotides: TGCGCCAGCAGCCAAGATCGAAGGAGTGAGCAGTACTTC. It codes for CASSQDRRSEQYF.